Listed below are T cell receptor beta chains from one sample, sequenced in a study of T cells in Graves' hyperthyroidism and ophthalmopathy. TCRdb reanalysed the multiplex PCR reads using MiXCR and keeps one entry per CDR3 protein. The sample shows under 650,000 distinct CDR3 sequences, 15% to 20% of them seen only once. Sequenced material: blood. The source is a woman in her twenties or thirties with Graves' hyperthyroidism. CDR3s include the opening cysteine and the closing phenylalanine or tryptophan. A D gene is named only where the DNA matches it firmly. Not all rows give a size; the values are once, few, many and, for expanded clones, a class.

NA | many | TRBJ2-3 | TRBV28 | CASRHKVIRWSTDTQYF | TGTGCCAGCAGGCATAAGGTGATTCGGTGGAGCACAGATACGCAGTATTTT
TRBD1 | many | TRBJ1-1 | TRBV7-2 | CASSPQGGNTEAFF | TGTGCCAGCAGCCCGCAGGGGGGGAACACTGAAGCTTTCTTT
NA | many | TRBJ2-5 | TRBV18 | CASSPRGVGETQYF | TGTGCCAGCTCCCCAAGGGGGGTTGGAGAGACCCAGTACTTC
TRBD2 | few | TRBJ2-1 | TRBV7-9 | CASSPREGSVYNEQFF | TGTGCCAGCAGCCCCCGGGAGGGGAGCGTATACAATGAGCAGTTCTTC
NA | few | TRBJ2-3 | TRBV27 | CASRRTAGTDTQYF | TGTGCCAGCAGACGGACTGCGGGCACAGATACGCAGTATTTT
TRBD1 | NA | TRBJ2-5 | TRBV13 | CASSPLGWDREKETQYF | TGTGCCAGCAGCCCCCTCGGGTGGGACAGGGAGAAGGAGACCCAGTACTTC
TRBD1 | many | TRBJ1-2 | TRBV30 | CAWNFPGQGSGYTF | TGTGCCTGGAACTTCCCGGGACAGGGGAGCGGCTACACCTTC
NA | many | TRBJ1-5 | TRBV6-2/TRBV6-3 | CASSTFRRLTSNQPQHF | TGTGCCAGCAGCACCTTCCGAAGGCTTACTAGCAATCAGCCCCAGCATTTT
NA | many | TRBJ2-3 | TRBV6-4 | CASSGSAEPFTDTQYF | TGTGCCAGCAGTGGGAGCGCGGAGCCTTTCACAGATACGCAGTATTTT
NA | NA | TRBJ1-1 | TRBV9 | CASSVSPGMDTEAFF | TGTGCCAGCAGCGTTAGCCCAGGTATGGACACTGAAGCTTTCTTT
NA | many | TRBJ2-7 | TRBV30 | CAWSLEDSRWGEQYF | TGTGCCTGGAGCCTCGAGGACTCAAGGTGGGGCGAGCAGTACTTC
NA | NA | TRBJ2-5 | TRBV12-3/TRBV12-4 | CASSFEEGPTYF | TGTGCCAGCAGTTTCGAGGAGGGGCCCACTTACTTC
NA | many | TRBJ2-3 | TRBV6-2/TRBV6-3 | CASSYPQRRTDTQYF | TGTGCCAGCAGTTACCCACAGCGGCGCACAGATACGCAGTATTTT
TRBD2 | few | TRBJ2-3 | TRBV20-1 | CSARDRLLAGVRDTQYF | TGCAGTGCTAGAGATAGGTTACTAGCGGGAGTAAGAGATACGCAGTATTTT
NA | NA | TRBJ1-1 | TRBV18 | CASSSDPIRGTEAFF | TGTGCCAGCTCATCGGACCCAATTCGTGGCACTGAAGCTTTCTTT
TRBD2 | few | TRBJ2-5 | TRBV20-1 | CSARVLGLAASWETQYF | TGCAGTGCTAGAGTCTTGGGACTAGCGGCCTCCTGGGAGACCCAGTACTTC
TRBD1 | many | TRBJ1-6 | TRBV6-1 | CASSWTGGNSPLHF | TGTGCCAGCAGCTGGACAGGGGGAAATTCACCCCTCCACTTT
NA | once | TRBJ2-5 | TRBV19 | CASSIRQGTQETQYF | TGTGCCAGTAGTATTCGGCAGGGCACCCAAGAGACCCAGTACTTC
NA | many | TRBJ2-7 | TRBV28 | CASSTQYEQYF | TGTGCCAGCAGTACTCAATACGAGCAGTACTTC
NA | many | TRBJ2-5 | TRBV30 | CAWAMEVEETQYF | TGTGCCTGGGCAATGGAGGTCGAAGAGACCCAGTACTTC
NA | NA | TRBJ1-5 | TRBV12-3/TRBV12-4 | CASRAGPNQPQHF | TGTGCCAGCCGAGCCGGGCCAAATCAGCCCCAGCATTTT
NA | few | TRBJ2-1 | TRBV30 | CAWSVRLILLETYNEQFF | TGTGCCTGGAGTGTACGACTAATTCTTCTCGAGACCTACAATGAGCAGTTCTTC
NA | many | TRBJ2-3 | TRBV30 | CAWSVPDTQYF | TGTGCCTGGAGTGTACCGGATACGCAGTATTTT
TRBD2 | NA | TRBJ2-1 | TRBV5-1 | CASSQGTSGGGWQFF | TGCGCCAGCAGCCAAGGGACTAGCGGTGGGGGGTGGCAGTTCTTC
TRBD2 | many | TRBJ2-3 | TRBV5-6 | CASSLVVGGRSTDTQYF | TGTGCCAGCAGCTTGGTTGTGGGAGGGAGGAGCACAGATACGCAGTATTTT
NA | few | TRBJ1-4 | TRBV4-1 | CASSQDLRGPGEKLFF | TGCGCCAGCAGCCAAGATCTTAGGGGACCAGGAGAAAAACTGTTTTTT
NA | NA | TRBJ2-7 | TRBV10-3 | CAISARESGPYEQYF | TGTGCCATCAGTGCGCGGGAATCGGGGCCCTACGAGCAGTACTTC
TRBD1 | few | TRBJ2-3 | TRBV7-8 | CASSWTGTADTQYF | TGTGCCAGCAGCTGGACAGGGACCGCAGATACGCAGTATTTT
TRBD1 | many | TRBJ1-4 | TRBV12-3/TRBV12-4 | CASSSRQGGDEKLFF | TGTGCCAGCAGCAGTCGACAGGGCGGGGATGAAAAACTGTTTTTT